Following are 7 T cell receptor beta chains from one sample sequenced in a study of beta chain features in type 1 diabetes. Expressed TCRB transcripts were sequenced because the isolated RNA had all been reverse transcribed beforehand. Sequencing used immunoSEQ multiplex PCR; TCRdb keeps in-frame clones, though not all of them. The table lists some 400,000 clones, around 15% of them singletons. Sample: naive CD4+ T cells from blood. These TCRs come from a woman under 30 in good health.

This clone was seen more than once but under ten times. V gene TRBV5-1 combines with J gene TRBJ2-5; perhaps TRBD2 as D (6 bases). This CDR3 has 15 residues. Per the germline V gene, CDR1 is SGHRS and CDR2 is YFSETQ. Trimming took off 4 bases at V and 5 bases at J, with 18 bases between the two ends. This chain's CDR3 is CASSPLLAGRETQYF. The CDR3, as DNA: TGCGCCAGCAGCCCCCTTTTGGCGGGGCGGGAGACCCAGTACTTC.

The CDR3 DNA follows: TGTGCCTGGAGTGGCCAGGTTAGCAATCAGCCCCAGCATTTT. Translating gives CAWSGQVSNQPQHF. The J gene is TRBJ1-5, the V gene TRBV30; D not resolved. The CDR3 loop spans 14 amino acids. Deletions cut 1 base from V and 0 bases from J, with 7 bases between. Germline V CDR1 and CDR2: GTSNPN, SVGIG (reference sequence).

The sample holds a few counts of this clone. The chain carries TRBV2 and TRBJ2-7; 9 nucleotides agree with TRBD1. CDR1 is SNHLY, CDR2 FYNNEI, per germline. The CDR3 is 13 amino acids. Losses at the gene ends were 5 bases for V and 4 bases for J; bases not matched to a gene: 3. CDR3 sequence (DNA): TGTGCCAGCAGTATGACAGGGGGATACGAGCAGTACTTC. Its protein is CASSMTGGYEQYF.

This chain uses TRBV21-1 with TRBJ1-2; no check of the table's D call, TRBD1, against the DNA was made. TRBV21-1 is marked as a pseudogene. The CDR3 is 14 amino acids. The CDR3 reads CASSPKPGNYGYTF. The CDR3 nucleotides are TGTGCCAGCAGCCCAAAACCAGGGAACTATGGCTACACCTTC.

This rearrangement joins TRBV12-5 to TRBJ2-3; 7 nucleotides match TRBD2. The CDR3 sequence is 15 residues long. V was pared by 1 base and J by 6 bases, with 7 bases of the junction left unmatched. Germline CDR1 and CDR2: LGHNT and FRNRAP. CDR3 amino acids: CASGLGGLDTDTQYF. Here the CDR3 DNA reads TGTGCTAGTGGTTTGGGAGGACTAGATACTGATACGCAGTATTTT. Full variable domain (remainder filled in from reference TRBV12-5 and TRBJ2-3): DARVTQTPRHKVTEMGQEVTMRCQPILGHNTVFWYRQTMMQGLELLAYFRNRAPLDDSGMPKDRFSAEMPDATLATLKIQPSEPRDSAVYFCASGLGGLDTDTQYFGPGTRLTVL.

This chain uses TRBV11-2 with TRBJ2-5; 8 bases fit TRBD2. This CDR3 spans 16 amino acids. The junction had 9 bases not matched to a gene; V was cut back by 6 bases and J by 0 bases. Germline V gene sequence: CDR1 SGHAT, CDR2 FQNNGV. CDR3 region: CASSLTGRADQETQYF. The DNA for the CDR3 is TGTGCCAGCAGTTTAACCGGGAGGGCCGACCAAGAGACCCAGTACTTC.

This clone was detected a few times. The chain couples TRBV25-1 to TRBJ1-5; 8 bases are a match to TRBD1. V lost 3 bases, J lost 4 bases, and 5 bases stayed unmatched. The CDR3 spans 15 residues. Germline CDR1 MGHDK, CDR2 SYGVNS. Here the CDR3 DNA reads TGTGCCAGCAGTGAGACACAGGGGGTAAATCAGCCCCAGCATTTT. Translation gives CASSETQGVNQPQHF.